This T cell receptor (beta chain) was identified in a study of CD8 T cells in Susac syndrome. Germline lookup yields CDR1 MNHNY and CDR2 SVGAGI (reference sequence). The CDR3 is made up of 12 amino acids. V shed 3 bases and J shed 7 bases, with 7 bases lying between them. RNA, at roughly 0.5 to 1 ug, was reverse transcribed with random hexamers. Amplification of TCR beta CDR3 used immunoSEQ multiplex PCR across 54 Vbeta and 13 Jbeta. Via MiXCR, TCRdb re-called the immunoSEQ multiplex PCR reads, giving one row per CDR3 protein. Here the sample spans under 200,000 distinct CDR3 sequences, approximately 95% being singletons. Relapsing-remitting disease, either stable or active, was present in the treatment-naive patients who were the multiple sclerosis controls. The TEMRA cells underwent FACS enrichment, while the CD8+ and CD4+ T cells underwent negative isolation.

Sequenced sample: CD8+ T cells from PBMCs. The rearrangement uses TRBV6-6 and TRBJ2-1; D is unresolved. The clonotype was recovered from a human donor with multiple sclerosis. CDR3 sequence reads: CASSYTRNEQFF. The CDR3 coding sequence is TGTGCCAGCAGTTATACTCGGAATGAGCAGTTCTTC.